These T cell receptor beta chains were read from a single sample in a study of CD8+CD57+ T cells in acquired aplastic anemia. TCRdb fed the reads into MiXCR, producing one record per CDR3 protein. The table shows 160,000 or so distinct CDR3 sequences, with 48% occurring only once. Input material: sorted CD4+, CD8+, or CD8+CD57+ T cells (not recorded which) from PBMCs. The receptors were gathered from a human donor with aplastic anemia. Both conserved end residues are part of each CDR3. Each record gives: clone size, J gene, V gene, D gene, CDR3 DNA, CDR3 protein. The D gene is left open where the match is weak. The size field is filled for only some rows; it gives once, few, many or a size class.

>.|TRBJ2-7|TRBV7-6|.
TGTGCCAGCAGCTTCCCCGGGCCCACCTACGAGCAGTACTTC
CASSFPGPTYEQYF
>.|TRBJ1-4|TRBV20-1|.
TGCAGTGCTACAGGGCCGCTTAATGAAAAACTGTTTTTT
CSATGPLNEKLFF
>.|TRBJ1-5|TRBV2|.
TGTGCCAGCAGAGGACCGAGGGGCGACCAGCCCCAGCATTTT
CASRGPRGDQPQHF
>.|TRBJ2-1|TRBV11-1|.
TGTGCCAGCAGCCCACAGGTAGGGTGGGATGAGCAGTTCTTC
CASSPQVGWDEQFF
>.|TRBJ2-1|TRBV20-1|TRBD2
TGCAGTACTAGAGTACTAGCGGGGGAGGGCGATGAGCAGTTCTTC
CSTRVLAGEGDEQFF
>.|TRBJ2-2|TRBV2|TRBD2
TGTGCCAGCAGCGTAGGACTAGCGGGAAACACCGAGGAGCTGTTTTTT
CASSVGLAGNTEELFF
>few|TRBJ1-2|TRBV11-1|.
TGTGCCAGCAGCTTAATAGAGGGGGTCTTTGGATTTGGCTACACCTTC
CASSLIEGVFGFGYTF
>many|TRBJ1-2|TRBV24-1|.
TGTGCCACCAGTGAAGGAACCCCTTCTGGGGGCTACACCTTC
CATSEGTPSGGYTF
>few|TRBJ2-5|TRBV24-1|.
TGTGCCACCAGTGACACCATTGGCTTACGTAAAGAGACCCAGTACTTC
CATSDTIGLRKETQYF
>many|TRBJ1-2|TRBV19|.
TGTGCCAGTAGTATCGGGCCTGCCGTGGGGGGCTACACCTTC
CASSIGPAVGGYTF
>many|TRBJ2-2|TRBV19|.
TGTGCCAGTAGTATTGCCGTTGACACCGGGGAGCTGTTTTTT
CASSIAVDTGELFF
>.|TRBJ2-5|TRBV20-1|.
TGCAGTGCCCCGATGGGGGCCTACCAAGAGACCCAGTACTTC
CSAPMGAYQETQYF
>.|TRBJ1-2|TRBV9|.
TGTGCCAGCAGCTCCCCCGGGGGGGGCCATGGCTACACCTTC
CASSSPGGGHGYTF
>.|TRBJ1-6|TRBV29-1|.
TGCAGCGCTCGGGACGCCCCAAATTCACCCCTCCACTTT
CSARDAPNSPLHF
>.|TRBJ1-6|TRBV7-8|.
TGTGCCAGCAGCTTCGCGATCCCAGGGAATTCACCCCTCCACTTT
CASSFAIPGNSPLHF
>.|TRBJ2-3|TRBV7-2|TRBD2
TGTGCCAGCGGCCTAGCGGGGGGGACCACAGGTACGCAGTATTTT
CASGLAGGTTGTQYF
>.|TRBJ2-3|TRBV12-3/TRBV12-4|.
TGTGCCAGCAGACGGGGCTCGGGCAAAGATACGCAGTATTTT
CASRRGSGKDTQYF
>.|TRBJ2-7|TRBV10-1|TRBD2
TGCGCCAGCAGTGAGTTGTCGGGGGGCTACGAGCAGTACTTC
CASSELSGGYEQYF
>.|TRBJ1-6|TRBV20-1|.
TGCAGTGAATGTATTTGGAGCTCCTATAATTCACCCCTCCACTTT
CSECIWSSYNSPLHF
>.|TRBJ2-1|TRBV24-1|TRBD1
TGTACCACCAGTGATCAGGACAGGGGTGAGCAGTTCTTC
CTTSDQDRGEQFF
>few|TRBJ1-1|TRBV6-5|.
TGTGCCAGCAGTTACTCGGGAGGATGGAACACTGAAGCTTTCTTT
CASSYSGGWNTEAFF
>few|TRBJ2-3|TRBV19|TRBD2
TGTGCCAGTAGACTAACGGGAGGGCCGGATACGCAGTATTTT
CASRLTGGPDTQYF
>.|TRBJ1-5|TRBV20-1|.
TGCAGTGCTAGACCCATCGACAGGAACTTTAATCAGCCCCAGCATTTT
CSARPIDRNFNQPQHF
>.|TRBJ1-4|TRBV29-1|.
TGCAGCGCGACTAAAGAAAATGAAAAACTGTTTTTT
CSATKENEKLFF
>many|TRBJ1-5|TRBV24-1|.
TGTGCCACCAGTGAACAGGGAAATCAGCCCCAGCATTTT
CATSEQGNQPQHF
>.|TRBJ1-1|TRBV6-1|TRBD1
TGTGCCAGCAGTGGCCAAACCGACAGGGTCGGTGGAGACACTGAAGCTTTCTTT
CASSGQTDRVGGDTEAFF
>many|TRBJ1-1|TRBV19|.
TGTGCCAGTAGTATTGTCGACAACAGGAACACTGAAGCTTTCTTT
CASSIVDNRNTEAFF
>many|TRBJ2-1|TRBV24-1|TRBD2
TGTGCCACCAGTGATTCAGGCGGACTAGCAGACTACAATGAGCAGTTCTTC
CATSDSGGLADYNEQFF
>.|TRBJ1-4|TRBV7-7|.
TGTGCCAGCAGCGACGGACCACAGGGTACAACTAATGAAAAACTGTTTTTT
CASSDGPQGTTNEKLFF
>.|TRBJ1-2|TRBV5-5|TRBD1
TGTGCCAGCAATAGACAGGGGGCGGGTGGCTACACCTTC
CASNRQGAGGYTF
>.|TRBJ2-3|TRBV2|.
TGTGCCAGCAAAAGGGGGCGCGGGGCAGATACGCAGTATTTT
CASKRGRGADTQYF
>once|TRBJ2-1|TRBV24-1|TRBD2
TGTGCCACCAGTGCGGGACTAGCGGGCGACAATGAGCAGTTCTTC
CATSAGLAGDNEQFF